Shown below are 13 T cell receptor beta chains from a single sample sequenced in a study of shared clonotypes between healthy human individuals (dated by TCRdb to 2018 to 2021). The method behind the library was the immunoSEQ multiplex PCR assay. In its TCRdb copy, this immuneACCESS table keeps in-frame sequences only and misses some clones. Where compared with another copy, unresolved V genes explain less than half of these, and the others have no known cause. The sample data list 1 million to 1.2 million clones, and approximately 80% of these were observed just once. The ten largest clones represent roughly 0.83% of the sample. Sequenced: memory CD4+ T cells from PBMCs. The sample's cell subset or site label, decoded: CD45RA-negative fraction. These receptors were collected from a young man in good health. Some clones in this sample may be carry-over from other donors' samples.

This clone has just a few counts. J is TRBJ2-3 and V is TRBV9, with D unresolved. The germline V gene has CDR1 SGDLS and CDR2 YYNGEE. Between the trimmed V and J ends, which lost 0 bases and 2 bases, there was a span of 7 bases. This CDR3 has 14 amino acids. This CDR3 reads CASSVGLITDTQYF. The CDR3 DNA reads TGTGCCAGCAGCGTAGGACTGATCACAGATACGCAGTATTTT.

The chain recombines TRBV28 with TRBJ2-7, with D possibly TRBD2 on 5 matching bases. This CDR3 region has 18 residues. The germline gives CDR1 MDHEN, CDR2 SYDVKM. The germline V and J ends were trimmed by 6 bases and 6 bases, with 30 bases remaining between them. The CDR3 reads CASSSGSAPGSSLGEQYF. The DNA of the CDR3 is TGTGCCAGCAGCAGTGGATCGGCCCCGGGGTCCTCGCTGGGCGAGCAGTACTTC.

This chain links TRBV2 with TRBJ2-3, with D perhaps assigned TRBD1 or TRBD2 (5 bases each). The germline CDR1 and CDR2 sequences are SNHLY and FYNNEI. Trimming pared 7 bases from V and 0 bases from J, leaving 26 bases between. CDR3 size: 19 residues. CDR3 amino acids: CASIMRSGLAELSTDTQYF. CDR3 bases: TGTGCCAGCATAATGCGATCGGGGCTAGCTGAACTTAGCACAGATACGCAGTATTTT.

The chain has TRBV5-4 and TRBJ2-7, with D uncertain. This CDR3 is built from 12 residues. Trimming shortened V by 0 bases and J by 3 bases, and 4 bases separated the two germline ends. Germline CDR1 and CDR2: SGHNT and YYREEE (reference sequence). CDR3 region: CASSLDHYEQYF. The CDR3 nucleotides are TGTGCCAGCAGCTTGGACCACTACGAGCAGTACTTC.

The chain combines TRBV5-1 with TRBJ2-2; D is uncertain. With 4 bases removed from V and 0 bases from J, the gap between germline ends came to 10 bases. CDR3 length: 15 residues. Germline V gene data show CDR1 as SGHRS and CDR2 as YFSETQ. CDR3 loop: CASSPASANTGELFF. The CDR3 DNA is TGCGCCAGCAGCCCGGCTTCCGCGAACACCGGGGAGCTGTTTTTT.

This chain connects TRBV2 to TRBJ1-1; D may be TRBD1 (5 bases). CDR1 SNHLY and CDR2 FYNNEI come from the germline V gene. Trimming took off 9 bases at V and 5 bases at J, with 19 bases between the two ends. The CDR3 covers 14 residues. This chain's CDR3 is CASRPGTSGTEAFF. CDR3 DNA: TGTGCCAGTCGCCCAGGGACGAGTGGAACTGAAGCTTTCTTT.

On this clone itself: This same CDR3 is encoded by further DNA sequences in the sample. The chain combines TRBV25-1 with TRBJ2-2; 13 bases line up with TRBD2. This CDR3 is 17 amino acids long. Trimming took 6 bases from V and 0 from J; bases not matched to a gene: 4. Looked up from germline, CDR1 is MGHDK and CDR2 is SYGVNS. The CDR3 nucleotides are TGTGCCAGCAGCGGACTAGCGGGAGTAACGAACACCGGGGAGCTGTTTTTT. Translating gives CASSGLAGVTNTGELFF.

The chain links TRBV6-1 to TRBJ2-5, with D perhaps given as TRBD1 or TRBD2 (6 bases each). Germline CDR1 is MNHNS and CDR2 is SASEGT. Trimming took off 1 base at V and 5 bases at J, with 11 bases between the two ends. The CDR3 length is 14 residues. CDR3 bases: TGTGCCAGCAGTGAAGGGGGGGCGTGGGAGACCCAGTACTTC. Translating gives CASSEGGAWETQYF.

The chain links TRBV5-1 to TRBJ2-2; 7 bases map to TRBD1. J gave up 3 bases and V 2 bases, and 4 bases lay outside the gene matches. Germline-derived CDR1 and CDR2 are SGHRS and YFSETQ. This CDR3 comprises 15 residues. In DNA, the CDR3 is TGCGCCAGCAGCTTAGAAACAGGGGACACCGGGGAGCTGTTTTTT. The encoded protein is CASSLETGDTGELFF.

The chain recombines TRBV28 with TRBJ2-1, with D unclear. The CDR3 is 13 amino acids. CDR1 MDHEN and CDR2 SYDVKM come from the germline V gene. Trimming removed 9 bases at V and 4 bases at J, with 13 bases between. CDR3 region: CASSPPTYNEQFF. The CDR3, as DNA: TGTGCCAGTTCCCCCCCGACTTACAATGAGCAGTTCTTC.

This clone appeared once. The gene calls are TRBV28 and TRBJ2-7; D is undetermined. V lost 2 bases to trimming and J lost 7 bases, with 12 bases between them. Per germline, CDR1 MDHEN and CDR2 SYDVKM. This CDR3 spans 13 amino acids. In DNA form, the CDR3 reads TGTGCCAGCAGTTTAGACCACCTCGGGGAGCAGTACTTC. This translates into CASSLDHLGEQYF.

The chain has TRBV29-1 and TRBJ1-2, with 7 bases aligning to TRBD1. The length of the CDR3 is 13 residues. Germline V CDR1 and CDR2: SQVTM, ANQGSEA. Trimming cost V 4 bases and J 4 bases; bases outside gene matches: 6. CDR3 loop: CSVAPGGIYGYTF. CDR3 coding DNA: TGCAGCGTTGCCCCAGGGGGTATCTATGGCTACACCTTC.

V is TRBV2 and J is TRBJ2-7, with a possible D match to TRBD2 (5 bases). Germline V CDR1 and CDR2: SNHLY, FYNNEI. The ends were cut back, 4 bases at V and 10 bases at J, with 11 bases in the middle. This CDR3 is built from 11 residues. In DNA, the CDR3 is TGTGCCAGCAGTGCACAAGGAGGACAGTACTTC. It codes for CASSAQGGQYF.